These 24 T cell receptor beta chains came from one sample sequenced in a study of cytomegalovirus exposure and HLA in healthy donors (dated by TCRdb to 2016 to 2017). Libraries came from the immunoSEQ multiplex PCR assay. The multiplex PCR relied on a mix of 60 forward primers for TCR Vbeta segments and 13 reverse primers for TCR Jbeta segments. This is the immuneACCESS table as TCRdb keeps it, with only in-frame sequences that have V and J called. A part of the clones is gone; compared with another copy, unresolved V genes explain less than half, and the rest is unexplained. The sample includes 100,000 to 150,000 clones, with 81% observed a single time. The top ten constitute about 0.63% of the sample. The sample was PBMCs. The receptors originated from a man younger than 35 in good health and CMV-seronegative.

The chain's CDR3 is CASSADRTYEQYF. In DNA, the CDR3 is TGTGCCAGCAGCGCGGACAGAACCTACGAGCAGTACTTC. This chain connects TRBV5-6 to TRBJ2-7; possible D gene TRBD1, 6 bases. The CDR3 contains 13 residues. Germline V gene lookup returns CDR1 SGHDT and CDR2 YYEEEE. V was shortened by 4 bases and J by 2 bases, with 10 bases between the two germline ends. Full variable domain (remainder filled in from reference TRBV5-6 and TRBJ2-7): DAGVTQSPTHLIKTRGQQVTLRCSPKSGHDTVSWYQQALGQGPQFIFQYYEEEERQRGNFPDRFSGHQFPNYSSELNVNALLLGDSALYLCASSADRTYEQYFGPGTRLTVT.

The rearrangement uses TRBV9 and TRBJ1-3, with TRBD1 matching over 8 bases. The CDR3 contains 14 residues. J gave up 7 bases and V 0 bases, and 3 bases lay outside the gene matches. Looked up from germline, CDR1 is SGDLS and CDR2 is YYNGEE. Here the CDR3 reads CASSVGQGRNTIYF. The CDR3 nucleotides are TGTGCCAGCAGCGTAGGACAGGGGAGGAACACCATATATTTT.

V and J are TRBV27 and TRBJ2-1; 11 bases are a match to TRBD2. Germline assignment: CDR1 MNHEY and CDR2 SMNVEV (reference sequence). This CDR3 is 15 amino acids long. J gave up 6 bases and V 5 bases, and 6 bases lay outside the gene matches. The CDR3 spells CASSTPGLAVNEQFF. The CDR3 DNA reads TGTGCCAGCAGTACACCGGGACTAGCGGTCAATGAGCAGTTCTTC.

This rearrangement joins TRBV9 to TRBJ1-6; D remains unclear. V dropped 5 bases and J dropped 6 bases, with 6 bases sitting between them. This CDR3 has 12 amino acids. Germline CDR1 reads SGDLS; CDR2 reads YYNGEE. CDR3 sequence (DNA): TGTGCCAGCAGTACGGGTAATTCACCCCTCCACTTT. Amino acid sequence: CASSTGNSPLHF. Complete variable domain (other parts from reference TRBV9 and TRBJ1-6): DSGVTQTPKHLITATGQRVTLRCSPRSGDLSVYWYQQSLDQGLQFLIQYYNGEERAKGNILERFSAQQFPDLHSELNLSSLELGDSALYFCASSTGNSPLHFGNGTRLTVT.

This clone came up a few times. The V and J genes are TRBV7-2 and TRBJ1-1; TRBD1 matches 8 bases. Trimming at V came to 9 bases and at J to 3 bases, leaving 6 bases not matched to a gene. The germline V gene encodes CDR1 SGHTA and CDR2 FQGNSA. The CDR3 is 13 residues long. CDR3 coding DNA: TGTGCCAGTCGACAGGGGCGGGACACTGAAGCTTTCTTT. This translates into CASRQGRDTEAFF.

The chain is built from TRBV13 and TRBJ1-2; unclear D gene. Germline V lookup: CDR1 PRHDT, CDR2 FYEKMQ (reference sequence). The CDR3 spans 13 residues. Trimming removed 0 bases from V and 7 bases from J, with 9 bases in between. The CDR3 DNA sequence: TGTGCCAGCAGCTTAGGCCGAAAGCCTGGCTACACCTTC. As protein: CASSLGRKPGYTF.

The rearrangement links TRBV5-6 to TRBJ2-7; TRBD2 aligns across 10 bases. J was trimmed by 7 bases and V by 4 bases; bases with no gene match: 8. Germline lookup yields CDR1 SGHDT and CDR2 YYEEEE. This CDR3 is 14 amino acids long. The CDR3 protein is CASSGEAGGLEQYF. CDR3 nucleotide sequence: TGTGCCAGCAGCGGGGAAGCGGGGGGGCTTGAGCAGTACTTC.

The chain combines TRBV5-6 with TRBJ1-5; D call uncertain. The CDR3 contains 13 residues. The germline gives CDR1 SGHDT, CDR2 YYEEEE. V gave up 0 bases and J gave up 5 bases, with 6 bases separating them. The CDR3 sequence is CASSLAPDQPQHF. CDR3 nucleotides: TGTGCCAGCAGCTTGGCCCCAGATCAGCCCCAGCATTTT.

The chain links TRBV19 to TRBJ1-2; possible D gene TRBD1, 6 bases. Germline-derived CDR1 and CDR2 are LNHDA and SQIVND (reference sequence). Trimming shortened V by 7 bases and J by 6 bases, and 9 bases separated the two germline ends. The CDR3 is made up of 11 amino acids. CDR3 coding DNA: TGTGCCAGTAAGAAGGGGGATGGCTACACCTTC. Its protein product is CASKKGDGYTF.

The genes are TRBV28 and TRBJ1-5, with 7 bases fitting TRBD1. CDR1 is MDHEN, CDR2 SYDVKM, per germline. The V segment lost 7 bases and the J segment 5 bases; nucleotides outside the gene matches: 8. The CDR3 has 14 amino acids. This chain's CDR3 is CASTQTGLDQPQHF. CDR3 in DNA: TGTGCCAGCACCCAGACAGGGCTTGATCAGCCCCAGCATTTT.

CDR3 coding DNA: TGTGCCAGCAGCTTAGAGGGGCAGGGTGAGCAGTACTTC. Amino acid sequence: CASSLEGQGEQYF. V and J are TRBV13 and TRBJ2-7, with D possibly TRBD1 on 5 matching bases. This CDR3 region has 13 residues. Trimming removed 1 base at V and 7 bases at J, with 11 bases between. Germline CDR1 and CDR2: PRHDT and FYEKMQ (reference sequence).

CDR3 sequence reads: CASSMGQGLFNEQFF. CDR3 in DNA: TGTGCCAGCTCAATGGGACAGGGGTTATTCAATGAGCAGTTCTTC. The chain has TRBV18 and TRBJ2-1; TRBD1 matches 10 bases. V was clipped by 5 bases and J by 6 bases; unmatched bases: 7. This CDR3 is 15 amino acids long. The germline V gene encodes CDR1 KGHSH and CDR2 LQKENI.

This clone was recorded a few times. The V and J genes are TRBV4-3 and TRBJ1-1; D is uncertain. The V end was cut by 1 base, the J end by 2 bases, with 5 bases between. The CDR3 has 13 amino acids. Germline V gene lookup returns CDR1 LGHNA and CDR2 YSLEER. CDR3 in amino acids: CASSQASNTEAFF. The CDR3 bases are TGCGCCAGCAGCCAAGCGAGTAACACTGAAGCTTTCTTT.

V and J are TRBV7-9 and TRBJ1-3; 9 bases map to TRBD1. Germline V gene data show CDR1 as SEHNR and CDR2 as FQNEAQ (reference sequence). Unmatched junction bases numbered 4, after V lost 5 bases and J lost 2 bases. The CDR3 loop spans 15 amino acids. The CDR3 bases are TGTGCCAGCAGCATGAGGACAGGGGCTGGAAACACCATATATTTT. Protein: CASSMRTGAGNTIYF.

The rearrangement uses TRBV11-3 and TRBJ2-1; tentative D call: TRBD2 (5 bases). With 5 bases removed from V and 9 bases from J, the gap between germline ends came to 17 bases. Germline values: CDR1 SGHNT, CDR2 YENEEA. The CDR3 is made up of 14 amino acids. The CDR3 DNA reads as TGTGCCAGCAGCCCTCTCGGAGGCTCGACTGAGCAGTTCTTC. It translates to CASSPLGGSTEQFF.

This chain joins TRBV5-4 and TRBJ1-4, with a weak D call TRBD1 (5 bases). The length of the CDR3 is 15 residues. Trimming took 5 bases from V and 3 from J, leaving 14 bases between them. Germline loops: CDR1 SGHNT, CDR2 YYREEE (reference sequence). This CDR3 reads CASRPGGNSNEKLFF. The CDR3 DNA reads TGTGCCAGCAGGCCGGGGGGGAACTCTAATGAAAAACTGTTTTTT.

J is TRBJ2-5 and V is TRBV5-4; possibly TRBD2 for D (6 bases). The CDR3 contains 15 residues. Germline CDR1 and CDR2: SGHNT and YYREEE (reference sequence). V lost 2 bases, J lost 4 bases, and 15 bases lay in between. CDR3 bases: TGTGCCAGCAGCTTAGAGTTCCAGGGAGGAGAGACCCAGTACTTC. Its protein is CASSLEFQGGETQYF. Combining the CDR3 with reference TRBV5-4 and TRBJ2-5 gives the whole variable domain ETGVTQSPTHLIKTRGQQVTLRCSSQSGHNTVSWYQQALGQGPQFIFQYYREEENGRGNFPPRFSGLQFPNYSSELNVNALELDDSALYLCASSLEFQGGETQYFGPGTRLLVL.

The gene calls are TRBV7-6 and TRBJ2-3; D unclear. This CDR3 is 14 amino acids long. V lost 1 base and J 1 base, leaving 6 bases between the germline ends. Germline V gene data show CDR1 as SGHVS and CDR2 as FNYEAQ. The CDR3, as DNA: TGTGCCAGCAGCTTAGATCCTCGCACAGATACGCAGTATTTT. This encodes CASSLDPRTDTQYF.

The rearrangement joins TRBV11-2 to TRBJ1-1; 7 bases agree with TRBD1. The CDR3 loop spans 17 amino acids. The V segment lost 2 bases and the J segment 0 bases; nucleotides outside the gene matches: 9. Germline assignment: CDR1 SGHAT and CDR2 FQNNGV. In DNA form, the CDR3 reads TGTGCCAGCAGCTTATACTACGGGGACAGAATGAACACTGAAGCTTTCTTT. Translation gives CASSLYYGDRMNTEAFF.

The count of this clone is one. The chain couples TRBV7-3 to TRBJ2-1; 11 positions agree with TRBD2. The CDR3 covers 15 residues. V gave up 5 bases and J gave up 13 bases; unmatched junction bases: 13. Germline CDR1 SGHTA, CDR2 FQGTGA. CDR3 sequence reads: CASSRDSGGAGVQFF. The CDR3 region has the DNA TGTGCCAGCAGCCGTGATAGCGGGGGGGCGGGAGTTCAGTTCTTC.

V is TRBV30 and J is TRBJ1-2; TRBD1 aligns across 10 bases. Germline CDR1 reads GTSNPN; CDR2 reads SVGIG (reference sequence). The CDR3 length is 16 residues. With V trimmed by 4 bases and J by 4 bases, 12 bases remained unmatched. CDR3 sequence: CAWTIKTGGFAYGYTF. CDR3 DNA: TGTGCCTGGACTATTAAGACAGGGGGCTTTGCCTATGGCTACACCTTC.

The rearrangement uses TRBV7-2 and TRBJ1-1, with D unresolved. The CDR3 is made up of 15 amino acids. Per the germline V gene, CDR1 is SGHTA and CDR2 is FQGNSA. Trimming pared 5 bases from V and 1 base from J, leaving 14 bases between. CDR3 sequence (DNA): TGTGCCAGCAGCGCGCAAGTCGGGAGGAACACTGAAGCTTTCTTT. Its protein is CASSAQVGRNTEAFF.

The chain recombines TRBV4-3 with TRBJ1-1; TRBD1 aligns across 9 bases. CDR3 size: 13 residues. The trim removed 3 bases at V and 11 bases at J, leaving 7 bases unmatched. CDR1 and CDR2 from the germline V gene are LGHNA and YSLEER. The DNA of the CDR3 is TGCGCCAGCAGCCATGGACAGGGGATGGTGGCTTTCTTT. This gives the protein CASSHGQGMVAFF.

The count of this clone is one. CDR3 residues: CASSFGQVASTGELFF. The CDR3 DNA is TGTGCCAGCAGCTTCGGACAGGTGGCGAGCACCGGGGAGCTGTTTTTT. The chain has TRBV13 and TRBJ2-2; 7 positions agree with TRBD1. The CDR3 sequence is 16 residues long. With V trimmed by 3 bases and J by 4 bases, 8 bases remained unmatched. Looked up from germline, CDR1 is PRHDT and CDR2 is FYEKMQ (reference sequence).